The 25 T cell receptor beta chains below come from one sample, sequenced in a study of CD8 T cells in Susac syndrome. Random hexamers served to reverse transcribe roughly 0.45 to 1 ug RNA. A single record per CDR3 protein comes from TCRdb applying MiXCR to the immunoSEQ multiplex PCR reads. In the table there are more than 150,000 distinct CDR3 sequences, 95% of which are singletons. The sequencing input was CD4+ T cells from PBMCs. The source of these receptors is a human donor with Susac syndrome.

Here the CDR3 reads CASSQTGQGRSPLHF. In nucleotides, the CDR3 is TGCGCCAGCAGCCAAACGGGACAGGGGCGTTCACCCCTCCACTTT. The V call is TRBV4-3, the J call TRBJ1-6; TRBD1 agrees at 10 bases. The junction had 4 bases not matched to a gene; V was cut back by 2 bases and J by 9 bases. Per germline, CDR1 LGHNA and CDR2 YSLEER. The CDR3 is 15 amino acids.

This clonotype showed up just once. The gene calls are TRBV3-1 and TRBJ2-3, with 9 bases fitting TRBD1. V shed 5 bases, J shed 4 bases, and the junction held 10 bases outside the gene matches. Germline lookup yields CDR1 LGHDT and CDR2 YNNKEL (reference sequence). CDR3 size: 16 residues. This chain's CDR3 is CASSAHGTGSPDTQYF. In nucleotides, the CDR3 is TGTGCCAGCAGCGCCCACGGGACAGGGAGCCCAGATACGCAGTATTTT.

CDR3 region: CASRERQGRSYNEQFF. The CDR3 DNA is TGCGCCAGCAGGGAACGACAGGGGAGGAGCTACAATGAGCAGTTCTTC. V and J are TRBV5-1 and TRBJ2-1; 8 bases agree with TRBD1. Unmatched junction bases numbered 10, after V lost 5 bases and J lost 3 bases. This CDR3 region has 16 residues. CDR1 is SGHRS, CDR2 YFSETQ, per germline. Based on the CDR3 plus reference TRBV5-1 and TRBJ2-1, the full variable domain is KAGVTQTPRYLIKTRGQQVTLSCSPISGHRSVSWYQQTPGQGLQFLFEYFSETQRNKGNFPGRFSGRQFSNSRSEMNVSTLELGDSALYLCASRERQGRSYNEQFFGPGTRLTVL.

The chain carries TRBV19 and TRBJ1-1, with D possibly matching TRBD1 (5 bases). V was shortened by 3 bases and J by 7 bases, with 12 bases between the two germline ends. CDR1 and CDR2 (germline): LNHDA, SQIVND (reference sequence). There are 13 residues in the CDR3. DNA for the CDR3: TGTGCCAGTAGTATGGGACGGAATTATGAAGCTTTCTTT. Amino acids: CASSMGRNYEAFF.

This sequence joins TRBV12-3 or TRBV12-4 and TRBJ1-1; tentative D call: TRBD1 (6 bases). This CDR3 has 14 residues. The ends were cut back, 7 bases at V and 5 bases at J, with 17 bases in the middle. CDR3 in DNA: TGTGCCAGCATGAAGACAGGCTGGGTAACTGAAGCTTTCTTT. It is translated as CASMKTGWVTEAFF.

This sequence joins TRBV20-1 and TRBJ2-7; D is possibly TRBD1 (6 bases). V was shortened by 0 bases and J by 6 bases, with 9 bases between the two germline ends. CDR1 and CDR2 (germline): DFQATT, SNEGSKA (reference sequence). The CDR3 has 12 residues. CDR3 region: CSAREGGREQYF. In DNA form, the CDR3 reads TGCAGTGCTAGAGAAGGGGGACGCGAGCAGTACTTC.

On this clonotype itself: Mismatch with germline at one junction end may stem from a read error. This rearrangement joins TRBV12-3 or TRBV12-4 to TRBJ2-7, with 7 positions matching TRBD1. This CDR3 region has 11 residues. CDR3 nucleotides: TGTGCCAGCAGTTCGCCGGGACAGAAAAACTTC. This encodes CASSSPGQKNF.

The J gene is TRBJ2-5, the V gene TRBV5-1; 10 nucleotides match TRBD2. The germline V gene has CDR1 SGHRS and CDR2 YFSETQ. The CDR3 extends over 14 amino acids. With 4 bases clipped from V and 3 bases from J, the junction kept 3 bases outside the gene matches. CDR3: CASSPSGGEETQYF. The CDR3 DNA reads as TGCGCCAGCAGCCCAAGCGGGGGGGAAGAGACCCAGTACTTC. Full variable domain (remainder filled in from reference TRBV5-1 and TRBJ2-5): KAGVTQTPRYLIKTRGQQVTLSCSPISGHRSVSWYQQTPGQGLQFLFEYFSETQRNKGNFPGRFSGRQFSNSRSEMNVSTLELGDSALYLCASSPSGGEETQYFGPGTRLLVL.

J is TRBJ2-7 and V is TRBV19; TRBD1 aligns across 10 bases. The CDR3 consists of 15 residues. The ends lost 1 base at V and 4 bases at J; junction bases unmatched: 4. The germline V gene encodes CDR1 LNHDA and CDR2 SQIVND (reference sequence). DNA for the CDR3: TGTGCCAGTAGTATAGCCCGGGACAGGGGTTACGAGCAGTACTTC. Translation gives CASSIARDRGYEQYF.

The chain is built from TRBV20-1 and TRBJ2-1; TRBD2 matches 13 bases. The ends lost 6 bases at V and 7 bases at J; junction bases unmatched: 9. The CDR3 has 15 residues. In germline, CDR1 is DFQATT, CDR2 SNEGSKA (reference sequence). The CDR3 DNA reads TGCAGTGCCCTTCGACTAGCGGGGGGCCGAAATGAGCAGTTCTTC. It translates to CSALRLAGGRNEQFF.

This chain links TRBV30 with TRBJ2-1; D not resolved. This CDR3 contains 12 residues. V lost 0 bases and J 9 bases, leaving 9 bases between the germline ends. Germline CDR1 GTSNPN, CDR2 SVGIG (reference sequence). CDR3 in amino acids: CAWSVFSIEQFF. CDR3 nucleotides: TGTGCCTGGAGTGTATTTTCCATTGAGCAGTTCTTC.

CDR3 sequence: CASTSLAAGDNEQFF. CDR3 sequence (DNA): TGTGCCAGCACCTCCCTCGCCGCGGGGGATAATGAGCAGTTCTTC. This chain links TRBV14 with TRBJ2-1; TRBD2 aligns across 7 bases. The length of the CDR3 is 15 residues. Germline V gene sequence: CDR1 SGHDN, CDR2 FVKESK. Trimming at V came to 7 bases and at J to 7 bases, leaving 13 bases not matched to a gene.

CDR3 DNA: TGTGCCAGCAGCTTAGCGAAAGGGCAGATTAGCAATCAGCCCCAGCATTTT. Its translation is CASSLAKGQISNQPQHF. J is TRBJ1-5 and V is TRBV7-9; no definite D call. Trimming shortened V by 0 bases and J by 0 bases, and 12 bases separated the two germline ends. The V gene's germline CDR1 is SEHNR and CDR2 FQNEAQ (reference sequence). The CDR3 has 17 amino acids.

The rearrangement links TRBV20-1 to TRBJ1-1; TRBD1 matches at 8 bases. The CDR3 consists of 13 residues. Germline loops: CDR1 DFQATT, CDR2 SNEGSKA (reference sequence). The V segment lost 6 bases and the J segment 2 bases; nucleotides outside the gene matches: 5. The CDR3 bases are TGCAGTGCCAGGGACAGGCCAAACACTGAAGCTTTCTTT. This encodes CSARDRPNTEAFF.

The genes are TRBV15 and TRBJ1-2, with 8 nucleotides matching TRBD1. V dropped 4 bases and J dropped 4; count of bases not matched to a gene: 2. The CDR3 has 13 residues. CDR1 and CDR2 (germline): LNHNV, YYDKDF (reference sequence). The chain's CDR3 is CATSTTGGYGYTF. CDR3 DNA sequence: TGTGCCACCAGCACCACAGGGGGCTATGGCTACACCTTC.

The CDR3, as DNA: TGTGCCAGCACTGGGACAGGGTACGGGGAGCTGTTTTTT. Its protein is CASTGTGYGELFF. V usage is TRBV27 and J usage is TRBJ2-2; 9 bases map to TRBD1. The ends lost 7 bases at V and 7 bases at J; junction bases unmatched: 4. CDR1 and CDR2 (germline): MNHEY, SMNVEV (reference sequence). The CDR3 runs to 13 residues.

The chain employs TRBV30 and TRBJ2-7, with TRBD1 identical over 9 bases. The ends lost 5 bases at V and 1 base at J; junction bases unmatched: 6. Per the germline V gene, CDR1 is GTSNPN and CDR2 is SVGIG (reference sequence). The CDR3 loop spans 14 amino acids. CDR3 residues: CAWATGGDSYEQYF. The CDR3 DNA follows: TGTGCCTGGGCTACAGGGGGCGATTCCTACGAGCAGTACTTC.

V is TRBV7-2 and J is TRBJ1-4; 11 nucleotides line up with TRBD1. CDR1 is SGHTA, CDR2 FQGNSA, per germline. V was clipped by 5 bases and J by 3 bases; unmatched bases: 8. This CDR3 contains 17 residues. The CDR3 loop is CASSPRTGGEANEKLFF. CDR3 nucleotides: TGTGCCAGCAGCCCTCGGACAGGGGGCGAGGCTAATGAAAAACTGTTTTTT. Full variable domain (missing parts from reference TRBV7-2 and TRBJ1-4): GAGVSQSPSNKVTEKGKDVELRCDPISGHTALYWYRQSLGQGLEFLIYFQGNSAPDKSGLPSDRFSAERTGGSVSTLTIQRTQQEDSAVYLCASSPRTGGEANEKLFFGSGTQLSVL.

This chain joins TRBV5-1 and TRBJ2-7; D is unresolved. The CDR3 totals 14 residues. V was pared by 0 bases and J by 2 bases, with 9 bases between. The germline V gene encodes CDR1 SGHRS and CDR2 YFSETQ. The CDR3 region is CASSLEVGTYEQYF. For the CDR3, the DNA is TGCGCCAGCAGCTTGGAGGTGGGGACCTACGAGCAGTACTTC. The whole variable domain, filled in from reference TRBV5-1 and TRBJ2-7, reads KAGVTQTPRYLIKTRGQQVTLSCSPISGHRSVSWYQQTPGQGLQFLFEYFSETQRNKGNFPGRFSGRQFSNSRSEMNVSTLELGDSALYLCASSLEVGTYEQYFGPGTRLTVT.

This clonotype was seen a single time. This chain joins TRBV23-1 and TRBJ1-5; D uncertain. TRBV23-1 is noted as an ORF with a role that remains uncertain. Trimming took 4 bases from V and 2 from J, leaving 12 bases between them. This CDR3 contains 15 residues. DNA of the CDR3: TGCGCCAGCAGTCTGCGACGGCGGGGCAATCAGCCCCAGCATTTT. Translated, it gives CASSLRRRGNQPQHF.

The chain has TRBV12-5 and TRBJ2-1; TRBD2 aligns across 9 bases. The CDR3 has 16 residues. The germline gives CDR1 LGHNT, CDR2 FRNRAP. V was pared by 0 bases and J by 7 bases, with 7 bases of the junction left unmatched. CDR3 DNA: TGTGCTAGTGGTTTGGTCCTAGCGGGGAGGGGGAATGAGCAGTTCTTC. Protein: CASGLVLAGRGNEQFF. Using reference TRBV12-5 and TRBJ2-1 for the parts outside the CDR3, the full variable domain is DARVTQTPRHKVTEMGQEVTMRCQPILGHNTVFWYRQTMMQGLELLAYFRNRAPLDDSGMPKDRFSAEMPDATLATLKIQPSEPRDSAVYFCASGLVLAGRGNEQFFGPGTRLTVL.

The V call is TRBV20-1, the J call TRBJ2-5; TRBD2 aligns across 7 bases. Per germline, CDR1 DFQATT and CDR2 SNEGSKA (reference sequence). V was clipped by 5 bases and J by 5 bases; unmatched bases: 5. This CDR3 has 12 amino acids. CDR3 in DNA: TGCAGTGCTCCGGGGGGTCCCGAGACCCAGTACTTC. Its translation is CSAPGGPETQYF.

This clonotype was seen a single time. The V gene is TRBV5-1, the J gene TRBJ2-1, with 10 nucleotides matching TRBD2. The V segment lost 2 bases and the J segment 4 bases; nucleotides outside the gene matches: 6. This CDR3 spans 16 amino acids. Germline CDR1 is SGHRS and CDR2 is YFSETQ. The CDR3 is CASSFPAGGTYNEQFF. The CDR3 region has the DNA TGCGCCAGCAGCTTCCCAGCGGGGGGGACGTACAATGAGCAGTTCTTC.

The chain couples TRBV27 to TRBJ2-7; D might be TRBD2 (5 bases). Germline CDR1 MNHEY, CDR2 SMNVEV (reference sequence). The CDR3 covers 14 residues. Trimming stripped 2 bases from V and 9 bases from J, with 17 bases between. CDR3 coding DNA: TGTGCCAGCAGTTTAAACGGGGAGAGGGCTGGGCAGTACTTC. Its translation is CASSLNGERAGQYF.

This clonotype was seen a few times. This chain connects TRBV12-3 or TRBV12-4 to TRBJ2-4, with D possibly being TRBD1 (6 bases). The V and J ends lost 5 bases and 0 bases respectively, with 17 bases between them. This CDR3 is built from 17 residues. CDR3 bases: TGTGCCAGCAGTGTATTAACAGGGTCCATAGCCAAAAACATTCAGTACTTC. It encodes CASSVLTGSIAKNIQYF.